This T cell receptor beta chain stems from a study of early stage breast cancer tumors. Notes on the study in general: Tumors had roughly 2.3-fold higher T cell density and higher clonality than adjacent normal breast tissue.

A remark on this clone: Its antigen is unknown.

Some clones are missing from TCRdb's copy, which holds only in-frame ones; the method was immunoSEQ multiplex PCR. Here the sample spans 45,000 to 50,000 clones, around 83% being singletons. The J segment lost 0 bases and the V segment lost 3 bases, leaving 4 bases of the junction unmatched. In germline, CDR1 is SGHVS, CDR2 FNYEAQ. The CDR3 contains 18 residues. The chain uses TRBV7-6 and TRBJ2-1, with TRBD2 matching 14 bases. This receptor was identified in a person aged 45 to 59 with breast cancer. Sequenced material: blood. DNA of the CDR3: TGTGCCAGCAGCTTGACTAGCGGGAGGGTAAGCTCCTACAATGAGCAGTTCTTC. Protein sequence: CASSLTSGRVSSYNEQFF.